The rows below give T cell receptor beta chains drawn from one sample of a study of T cell responses to AZD1222 COVID-19 vaccine. This table comes from immunoSEQ multiplex PCR, and its TCRdb copy is limited to in-frame clones, with some not included. The sample includes 100,000 to 140,000 clones, 90% to 95% of them seen just once. Sample: peripheral blood, taken 28 days after the second AZD1222 dose. The receptors were sampled from an adult who received the AZD1222 COVID-19 vaccine. Each CDR3 is given with its conserved first and last residue. Each record gives: clone size, V gene, D gene, J gene, CDR3 DNA, CDR3 protein. D genes are given only for firm matches. Clone size is not always given. Where it is, it says once, few, many or a class for expanded clones.

size: .
V: TRBV5-4
D: .
J: TRBJ2-5
DNA: TGTGCCAGCAGCTCCGAGCTAGCAGGGGAGACCCAGTACTTC
CDR3: CASSSELAGETQYF

size: .
V: TRBV11-2
D: .
J: TRBJ2-2
DNA: TGTGCCAGCAGCCCGGGAAACACCGGGGAGCTGTTTTTT
CDR3: CASSPGNTGELFF

size: .
V: TRBV19
D: TRBD1
J: TRBJ1-5
DNA: TGTGCCAGTAGTATAGGAGGGACAGGGGACCAGCCCCAGCATTTT
CDR3: CASSIGGTGDQPQHF

size: .
V: TRBV7-8
D: .
J: TRBJ2-7
DNA: TGTGCCAGCAGCAACCCCCCCTACGAGCAGTACTTC
CDR3: CASSNPPYEQYF

size: .
V: TRBV2
D: .
J: TRBJ1-5
DNA: TGTGCCAGCAGCTTTGACGGTCTAGGTAATCAGCCCCAGCATTTT
CDR3: CASSFDGLGNQPQHF

size: .
V: TRBV18
D: .
J: TRBJ1-2
DNA: TGTGCCAGCTCACCAACAGAAAACTATGGCTACACCTTC
CDR3: CASSPTENYGYTF

size: .
V: TRBV6-2/TRBV6-3
D: .
J: TRBJ2-7
DNA: TGTGCCAGCAGTTACTCTGGAGGGGGCGTCTACGAGCAGTACTTC
CDR3: CASSYSGGGVYEQYF

size: .
V: TRBV11-2
D: .
J: TRBJ2-3
DNA: TGTGCCAGCAGCTCGGACTTTTCAGATACGCAGTATTTT
CDR3: CASSSDFSDTQYF

size: .
V: TRBV4-1
D: .
J: TRBJ1-3
DNA: TGCGCCAGCAGCCAAGAGGAGGGGTTGTGGGGAAACACCATATATTTT
CDR3: CASSQEEGLWGNTIYF

size: .
V: TRBV10-1
D: .
J: TRBJ2-7
DNA: TGCGCCAGCACCGGCTCTCTAGCAACTCCCTACGAGCAGTACTTC
CDR3: CASTGSLATPYEQYF

size: .
V: TRBV9
D: TRBD1
J: TRBJ1-2
DNA: TGTGCCAGCAGCGGACTCCAGGGGGCGCGTAACTATGGCTACACCTTC
CDR3: CASSGLQGARNYGYTF

size: .
V: TRBV10-3
D: TRBD1
J: TRBJ1-1
DNA: TGTGCCATCAGAGTGACAGGGGCGAACACTGAAGCTTTCTTT
CDR3: CAIRVTGANTEAFF

size: .
V: TRBV30
D: .
J: TRBJ2-7
DNA: TGTGCCTGGAGTGAACTGGGCTACGAGCAGTACTTC
CDR3: CAWSELGYEQYF

size: .
V: TRBV10-3
D: TRBD1
J: TRBJ2-5
DNA: TGTGCCATCAGCCCGACAGGGGAGGTCCAAGAGACCCAGTACTTC
CDR3: CAISPTGEVQETQYF

size: .
V: TRBV5-4
D: .
J: TRBJ2-6
DNA: TGTGCCAGCAGCTTCGGGCAGGTCGGGGCCAACGTCCTGACTTTC
CDR3: CASSFGQVGANVLTF

size: once
V: TRBV5-8
D: .
J: TRBJ2-1
DNA: TGTGCCAGCAGCTTTAGTGACAGCCGGTCGTTGAAGCAGTTCTTC
CDR3: CASSFSDSRSLKQFF

size: .
V: TRBV7-2
D: .
J: TRBJ1-5
DNA: TGTGCCAGCAGCTTAACGGGGGGTCAGCCCCAGCATTTT
CDR3: CASSLTGGQPQHF

size: .
V: TRBV6-5
D: .
J: TRBJ1-6
DNA: TGTGCCAGCGAAGTGGCAGAATATAATTCACCCCTCCACTTT
CDR3: CASEVAEYNSPLHF

size: once
V: TRBV11-2
D: TRBD1
J: TRBJ2-1
DNA: TGTGCCAGCAAACCGGGACAGGGGTACAATGAGCAGTTCTTC
CDR3: CASKPGQGYNEQFF

size: .
V: TRBV28
D: .
J: TRBJ1-5
DNA: TGTGCCAGCAGTTCTCGGCCAGGCCAATATGTGGGCAATCAGCCCCAGCATTTT
CDR3: CASSSRPGQYVGNQPQHF

size: once
V: TRBV11-1
D: .
J: TRBJ2-7
DNA: TGTGCCAGCAGCTTACCGGAATCCTACGAGCAGTACTTC
CDR3: CASSLPESYEQYF

size: .
V: TRBV6-5
D: .
J: TRBJ2-7
DNA: TGTGCCAGCAGTTACTCGACGGCGCGGAGCTCCTACGAGCAGTACTTC
CDR3: CASSYSTARSSYEQYF

size: .
V: TRBV2
D: TRBD1
J: TRBJ2-7
DNA: TGTGCCAGCAGTTATACAGGGGACGAGCAGTACTTC
CDR3: CASSYTGDEQYF

size: once
V: TRBV13
D: .
J: TRBJ2-2
DNA: TGTGCCAGCAGCTTGGAGGGTTCGGGGGAGCTGTTTTTT
CDR3: CASSLEGSGELFF

size: .
V: TRBV6-5
D: .
J: TRBJ1-4
DNA: TGTGCCAGCACCGACTTGTTCGGTGAAAAACTGTTTTTT
CDR3: CASTDLFGEKLFF

size: few
V: TRBV12-3/TRBV12-4
D: TRBD1
J: TRBJ1-2
DNA: TGTGCCAGCAGCCTGACAGGGAAGGGCTACACCTTC
CDR3: CASSLTGKGYTF

size: .
V: TRBV20-1
D: .
J: TRBJ2-7
DNA: TGCAGTGCTAGGCTTTCCTACGAGCAGTACTTC
CDR3: CSARLSYEQYF

size: .
V: TRBV5-1
D: .
J: TRBJ1-2
DNA: TGCGCCAGCAGCTCCCCCCATGGCTACACCTTC
CDR3: CASSSPHGYTF

size: .
V: TRBV7-9
D: .
J: TRBJ2-7
DNA: TGTGCCAGCAGCTTACCGAGCTCCTACGAGCAGTACTTC
CDR3: CASSLPSSYEQYF

size: .
V: TRBV28
D: .
J: TRBJ1-5
DNA: TGTGCCAGCGGGGAGAGGCTCAATCAGCCCCAGCATTTT
CDR3: CASGERLNQPQHF

size: .
V: TRBV5-1
D: TRBD1
J: TRBJ1-1
DNA: TGCGCCAGCAGTTTAGCGGGACAGATGAACACTGAAGCTTTCTTT
CDR3: CASSLAGQMNTEAFF

size: .
V: TRBV13
D: .
J: TRBJ1-4
DNA: TGTGCCAGCAGCTTCTCAGGGGAAGAAGATGAAAAACTGTTTTTT
CDR3: CASSFSGEEDEKLFF